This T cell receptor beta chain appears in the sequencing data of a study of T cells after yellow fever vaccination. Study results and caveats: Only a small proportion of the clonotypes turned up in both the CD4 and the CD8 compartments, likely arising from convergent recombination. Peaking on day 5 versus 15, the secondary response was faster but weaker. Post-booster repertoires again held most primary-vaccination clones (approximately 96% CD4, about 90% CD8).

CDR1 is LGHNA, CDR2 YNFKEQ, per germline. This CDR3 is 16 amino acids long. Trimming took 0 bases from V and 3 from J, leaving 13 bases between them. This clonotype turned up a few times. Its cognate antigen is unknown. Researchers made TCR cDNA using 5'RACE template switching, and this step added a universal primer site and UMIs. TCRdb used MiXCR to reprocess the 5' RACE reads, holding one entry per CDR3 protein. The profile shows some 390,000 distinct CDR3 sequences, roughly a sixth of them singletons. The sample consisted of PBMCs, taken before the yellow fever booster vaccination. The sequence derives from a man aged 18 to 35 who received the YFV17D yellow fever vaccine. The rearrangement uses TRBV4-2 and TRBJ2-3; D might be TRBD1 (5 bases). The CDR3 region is CASSQEEWGATDTQYF. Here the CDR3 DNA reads TGTGCCAGCAGCCAAGAAGAATGGGGCGCTACAGATACGCAGTATTTT.